The present T cell receptor (beta chain) was sequenced within a study of blood T cell repertoires in COVID-19. Overall study context: Sample material is recorded as cDNA or gDNA derived from T cells, B-cell-depleted T cells, or PBMCs.

Assay: immunoSEQ multiplex PCR; the TCRdb copy retains only in-frame clones and omits some. The top ten clones hold 4.8% of a sample with more than 35,000 clones, around nine tenths of them seen once. This CDR3 has 16 residues. Per the germline V gene, CDR1 is MNHEY and CDR2 is SVGAGI. V dropped 4 bases and J dropped 0 bases, with 13 bases sitting between them. Sequencing was done on a sample of peripheral blood. The sequence was obtained from a human donor in a cohort sampled during active COVID-19. The chain combines TRBV6-5 with TRBJ1-5; D is unclear. The CDR3 DNA reads TGTGCCAGCAGTTCCCTGACCCGGGGTAGCAATCAGCCCCAGCATTTT. Its translation is CASSSLTRGSNQPQHF.